This TCR beta chain was found in a study of CD8 T cells in ankylosing spondylitis. Findings and limits, study-wide: What appeared characteristic of ankylosing spondylitis blood was a TCR beta motif of fewer than ten highly homologous variants.

As for this clonotype: Its antigen is currently unknown.

Making the TCR beta libraries involved quantitative 5'-RACE with molecular barcodes. TCRdb re-analysed the 5' RACE reads in MiXCR, keeping a single row per CDR3 protein. Among around 250,000 distinct CDR3 sequences listed, about 10% were seen once. The CDR3 is made up of 16 amino acids. The J segment lost 0 bases and the V segment lost 6 bases, leaving 7 bases of the junction unmatched. CDR1 and CDR2 (germline): DFQATT, SNEGSKA (reference sequence). The rearrangement joins TRBV20-1 to TRBJ2-6; 8 bases agree with TRBD1. This sequence was found in a male donor with ankylosing spondylitis or in good health (not recorded which). The sample comprised blood, either unsorted or a sorted T cell fraction (not recorded which). The CDR3 sequence: CSARRQGISGANVLTF. Written as DNA, the CDR3 is TGCAGTGCCAGAAGACAGGGGATCTCTGGGGCCAACGTCCTGACTTTC.